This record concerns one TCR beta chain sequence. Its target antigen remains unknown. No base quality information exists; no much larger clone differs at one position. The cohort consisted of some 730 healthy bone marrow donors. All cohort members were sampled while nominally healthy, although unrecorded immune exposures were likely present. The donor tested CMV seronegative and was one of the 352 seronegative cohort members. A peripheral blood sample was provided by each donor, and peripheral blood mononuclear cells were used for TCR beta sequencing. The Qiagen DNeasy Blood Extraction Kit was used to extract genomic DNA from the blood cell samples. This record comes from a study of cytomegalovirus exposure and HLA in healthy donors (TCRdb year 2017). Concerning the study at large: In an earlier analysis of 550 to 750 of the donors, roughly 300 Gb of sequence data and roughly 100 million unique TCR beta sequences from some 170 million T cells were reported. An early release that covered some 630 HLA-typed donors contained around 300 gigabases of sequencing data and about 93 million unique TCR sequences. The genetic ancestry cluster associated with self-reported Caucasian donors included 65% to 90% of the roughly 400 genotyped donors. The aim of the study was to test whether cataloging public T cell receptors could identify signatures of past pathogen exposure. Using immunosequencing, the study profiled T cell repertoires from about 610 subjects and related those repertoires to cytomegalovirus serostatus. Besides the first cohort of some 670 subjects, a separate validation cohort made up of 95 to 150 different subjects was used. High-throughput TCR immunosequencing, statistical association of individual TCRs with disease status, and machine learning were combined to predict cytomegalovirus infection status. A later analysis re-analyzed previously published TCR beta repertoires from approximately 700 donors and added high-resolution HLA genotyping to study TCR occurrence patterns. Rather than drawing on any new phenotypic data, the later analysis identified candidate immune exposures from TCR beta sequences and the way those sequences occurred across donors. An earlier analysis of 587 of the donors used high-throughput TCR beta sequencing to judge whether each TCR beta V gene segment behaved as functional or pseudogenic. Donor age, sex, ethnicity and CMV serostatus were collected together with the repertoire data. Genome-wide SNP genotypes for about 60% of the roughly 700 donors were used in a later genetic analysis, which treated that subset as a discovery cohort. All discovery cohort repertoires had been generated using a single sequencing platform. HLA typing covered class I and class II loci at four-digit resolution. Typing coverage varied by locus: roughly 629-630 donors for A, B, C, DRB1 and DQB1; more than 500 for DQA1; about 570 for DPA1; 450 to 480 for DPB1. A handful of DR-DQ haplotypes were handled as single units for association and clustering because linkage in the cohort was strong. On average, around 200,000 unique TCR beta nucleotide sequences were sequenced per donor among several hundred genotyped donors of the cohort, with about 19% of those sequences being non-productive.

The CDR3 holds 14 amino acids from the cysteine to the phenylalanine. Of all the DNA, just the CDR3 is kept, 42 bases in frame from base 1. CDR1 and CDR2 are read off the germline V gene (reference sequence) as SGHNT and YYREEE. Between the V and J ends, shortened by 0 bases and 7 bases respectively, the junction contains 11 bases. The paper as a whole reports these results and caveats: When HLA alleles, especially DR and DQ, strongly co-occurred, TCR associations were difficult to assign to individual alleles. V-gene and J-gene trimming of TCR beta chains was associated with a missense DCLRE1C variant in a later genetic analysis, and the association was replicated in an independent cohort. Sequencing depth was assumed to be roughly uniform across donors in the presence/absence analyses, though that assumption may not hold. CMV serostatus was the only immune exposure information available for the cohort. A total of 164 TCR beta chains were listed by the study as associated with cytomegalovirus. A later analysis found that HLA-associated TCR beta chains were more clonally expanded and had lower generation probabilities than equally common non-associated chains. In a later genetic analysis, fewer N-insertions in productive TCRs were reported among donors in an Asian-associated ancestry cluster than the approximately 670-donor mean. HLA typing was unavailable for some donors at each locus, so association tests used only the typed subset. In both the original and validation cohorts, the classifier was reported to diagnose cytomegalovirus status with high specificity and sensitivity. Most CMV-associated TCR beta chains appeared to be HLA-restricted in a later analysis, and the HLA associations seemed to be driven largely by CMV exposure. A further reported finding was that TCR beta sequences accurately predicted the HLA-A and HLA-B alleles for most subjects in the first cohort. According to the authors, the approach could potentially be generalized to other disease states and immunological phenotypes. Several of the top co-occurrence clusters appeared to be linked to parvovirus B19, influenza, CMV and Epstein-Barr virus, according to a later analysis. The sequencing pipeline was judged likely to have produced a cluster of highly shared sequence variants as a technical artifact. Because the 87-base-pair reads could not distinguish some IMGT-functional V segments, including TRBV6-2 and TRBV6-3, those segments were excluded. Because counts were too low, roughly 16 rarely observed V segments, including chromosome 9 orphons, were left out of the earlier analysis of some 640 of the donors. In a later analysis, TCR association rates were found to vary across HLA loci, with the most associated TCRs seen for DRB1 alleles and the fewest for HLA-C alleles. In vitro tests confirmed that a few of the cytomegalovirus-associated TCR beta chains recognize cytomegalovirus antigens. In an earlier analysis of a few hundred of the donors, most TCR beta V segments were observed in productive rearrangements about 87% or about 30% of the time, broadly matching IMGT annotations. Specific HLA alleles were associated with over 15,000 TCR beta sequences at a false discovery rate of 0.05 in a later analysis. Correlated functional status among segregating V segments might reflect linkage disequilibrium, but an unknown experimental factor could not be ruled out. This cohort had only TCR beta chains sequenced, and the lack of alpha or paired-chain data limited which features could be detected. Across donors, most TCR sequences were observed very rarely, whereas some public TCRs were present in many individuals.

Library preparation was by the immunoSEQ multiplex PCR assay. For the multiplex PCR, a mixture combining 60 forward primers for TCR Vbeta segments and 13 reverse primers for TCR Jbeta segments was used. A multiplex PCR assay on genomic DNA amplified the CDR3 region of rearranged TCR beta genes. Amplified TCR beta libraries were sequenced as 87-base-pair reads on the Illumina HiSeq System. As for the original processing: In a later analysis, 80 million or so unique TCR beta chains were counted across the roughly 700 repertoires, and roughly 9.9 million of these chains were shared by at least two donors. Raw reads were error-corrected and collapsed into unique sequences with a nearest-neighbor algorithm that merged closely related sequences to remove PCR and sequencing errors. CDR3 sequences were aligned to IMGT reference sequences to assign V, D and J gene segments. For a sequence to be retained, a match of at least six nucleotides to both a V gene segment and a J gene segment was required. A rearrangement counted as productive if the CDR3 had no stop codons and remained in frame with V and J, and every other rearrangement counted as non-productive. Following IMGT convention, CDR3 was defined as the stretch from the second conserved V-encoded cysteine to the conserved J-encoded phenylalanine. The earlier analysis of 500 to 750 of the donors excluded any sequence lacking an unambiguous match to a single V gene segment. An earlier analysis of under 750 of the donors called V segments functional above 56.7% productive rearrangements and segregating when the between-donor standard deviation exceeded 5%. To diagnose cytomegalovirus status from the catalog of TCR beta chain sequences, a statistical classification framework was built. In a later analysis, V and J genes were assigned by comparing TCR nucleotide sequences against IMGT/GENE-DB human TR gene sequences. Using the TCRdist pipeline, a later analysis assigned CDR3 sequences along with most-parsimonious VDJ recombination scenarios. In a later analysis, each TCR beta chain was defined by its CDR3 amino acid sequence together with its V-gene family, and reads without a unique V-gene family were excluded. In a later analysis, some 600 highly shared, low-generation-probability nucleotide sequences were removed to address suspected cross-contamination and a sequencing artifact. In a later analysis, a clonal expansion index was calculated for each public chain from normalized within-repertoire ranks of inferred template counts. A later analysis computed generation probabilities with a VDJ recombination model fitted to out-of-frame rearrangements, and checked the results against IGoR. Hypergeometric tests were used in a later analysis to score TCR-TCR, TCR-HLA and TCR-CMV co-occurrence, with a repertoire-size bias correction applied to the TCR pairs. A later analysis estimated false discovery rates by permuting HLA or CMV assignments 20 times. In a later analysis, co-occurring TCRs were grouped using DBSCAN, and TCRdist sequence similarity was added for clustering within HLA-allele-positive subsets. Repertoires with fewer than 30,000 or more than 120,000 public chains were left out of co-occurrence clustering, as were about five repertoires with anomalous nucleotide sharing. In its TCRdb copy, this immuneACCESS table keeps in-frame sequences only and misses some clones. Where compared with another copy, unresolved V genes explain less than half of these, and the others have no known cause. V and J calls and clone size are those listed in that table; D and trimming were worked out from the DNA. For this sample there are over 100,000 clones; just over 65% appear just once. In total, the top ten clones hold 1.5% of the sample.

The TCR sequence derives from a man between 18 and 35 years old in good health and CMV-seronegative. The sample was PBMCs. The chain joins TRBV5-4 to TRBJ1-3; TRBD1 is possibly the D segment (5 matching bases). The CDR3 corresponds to CASSLGQGANTIYF. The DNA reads TGTGCCAGCAGCTTGGGCCAGGGCGCTAACACCATATATTTT.